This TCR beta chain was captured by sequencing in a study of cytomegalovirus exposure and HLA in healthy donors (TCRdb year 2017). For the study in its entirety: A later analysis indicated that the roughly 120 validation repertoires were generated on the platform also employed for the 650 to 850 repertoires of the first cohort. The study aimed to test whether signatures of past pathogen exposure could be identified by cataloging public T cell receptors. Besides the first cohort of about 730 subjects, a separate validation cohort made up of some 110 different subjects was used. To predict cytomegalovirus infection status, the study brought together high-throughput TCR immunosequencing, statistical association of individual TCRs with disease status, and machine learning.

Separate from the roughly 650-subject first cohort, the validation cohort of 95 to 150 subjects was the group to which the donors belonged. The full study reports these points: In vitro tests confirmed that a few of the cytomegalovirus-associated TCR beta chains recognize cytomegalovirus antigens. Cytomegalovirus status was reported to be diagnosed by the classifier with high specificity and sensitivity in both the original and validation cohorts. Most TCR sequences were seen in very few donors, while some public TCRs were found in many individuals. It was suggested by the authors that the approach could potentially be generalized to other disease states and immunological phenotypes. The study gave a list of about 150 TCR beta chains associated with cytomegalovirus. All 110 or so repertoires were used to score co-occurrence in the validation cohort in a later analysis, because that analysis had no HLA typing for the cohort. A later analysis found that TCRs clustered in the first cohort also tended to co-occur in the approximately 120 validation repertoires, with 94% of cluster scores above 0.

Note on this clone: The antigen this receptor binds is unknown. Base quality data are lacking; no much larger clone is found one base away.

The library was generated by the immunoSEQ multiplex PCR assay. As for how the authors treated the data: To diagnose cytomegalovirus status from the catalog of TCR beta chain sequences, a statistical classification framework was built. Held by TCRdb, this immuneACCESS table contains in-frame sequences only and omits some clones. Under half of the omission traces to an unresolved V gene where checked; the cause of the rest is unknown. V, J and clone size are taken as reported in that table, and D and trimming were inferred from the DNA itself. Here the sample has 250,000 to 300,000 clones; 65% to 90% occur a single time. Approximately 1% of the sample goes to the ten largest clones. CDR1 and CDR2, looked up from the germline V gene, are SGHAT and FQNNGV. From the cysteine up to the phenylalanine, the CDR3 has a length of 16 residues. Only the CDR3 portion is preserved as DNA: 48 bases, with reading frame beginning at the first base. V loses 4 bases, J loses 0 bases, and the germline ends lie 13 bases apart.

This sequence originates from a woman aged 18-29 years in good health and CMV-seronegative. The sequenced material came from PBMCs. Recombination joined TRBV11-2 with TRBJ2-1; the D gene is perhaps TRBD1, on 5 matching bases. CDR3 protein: CASSSYKGNSYNEQFF. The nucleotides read TGTGCCAGCAGCTCCTACAAGGGGAACTCCTACAATGAGCAGTTCTTC.